This record concerns one T cell receptor beta chain sequence. This entry belongs to a study of cytomegalovirus exposure and HLA in healthy donors. Primers for the PCR totalled 60 Vbeta and 13 Jbeta. This table comes from immunoSEQ multiplex PCR, and its TCRdb copy is limited to in-frame clones, with some not included. The profile covers over 130,000 clones, with 65% to 80% appearing a single time and 1.5% to 2% taken by the ten largest. The CDR3 is 17 amino acids. V was clipped by 1 base and J by 0 bases, with 15 bases between them. The germline CDR1 and CDR2 sequences are LGHNA and YNFKEQ. This rearrangement joins TRBV4-2 to TRBJ2-5; D is perhaps TRBD2 (5 bases). This sequence was found in a woman aged 30 to 39 in good health and CMV-seronegative. Sample: PBMCs. This CDR3 is CASSQVGIAQDQETQYF. CDR3 DNA: TGTGCCAGCAGCCAAGTTGGGATAGCGCAGGACCAAGAGACCCAGTACTTC.